The clone carrying this TCR beta chain has at least ten counts. The antigen remains undetermined. The sample belongs to a study of T cells in Graves' hyperthyroidism and ophthalmopathy. The study, taken as a whole, reports: It was a median about 6.5 months before onset that the model predicted ophthalmopathy.

Lactation, pregnancy, other autoimmune disease or uncontrolled infection excluded patients. Diagnosing involved the use of clinical symptoms, serum thyroxine and TRAb, thyroid ultrasound and orbital computed tomography. Amplification of TCR beta CDR3 regions used RNA as the template. TCR CDR3 regions were first amplified by RT-PCR with HTBI primers. TCRdb redid the calling of the multiplex PCR reads with MiXCR, one entry per CDR3 protein. Seen here are 450,000 to 700,000 distinct CDR3 sequences, approximately 44% observed once, and the top ten hold around a fifth. Material for sequencing was peripheral blood or thyroid tissue (not recorded which). The source of this sequence is an adult woman with Graves' disease, either hyperthyroidism or ophthalmopathy (not recorded which).

The CDR3 bases are TGTGCCAGCAGCTTAGAGAATCCTGCAGCCGGGGAGCTGTTTTTT. It specifies CASSLENPAAGELFF. The V call is TRBV7-9, the J call TRBJ2-2; D remains unclear. The CDR3 has 15 residues. Germline loops: CDR1 SEHNR, CDR2 FQNEAQ (reference sequence). Trimming took off 1 base at V and 6 bases at J, with 12 bases between the two ends. The full variable domain, in which reference TRBV7-9 and TRBJ2-2 provide the parts outside the CDR3, is DTGVSQNPRHKITKRGQNVTFRCDPISEHNRLYWYRQTLGQGPEFLTYFQNEAQLEKSRLLSDRFSAERPKGSFSTLEIQRTEQGDSAMYLCASSLENPAAGELFFGEGSRLTVL.